This T cell receptor beta chain was documented in a study of Graves' ophthalmopathy and Graves' hyperthyroidism. RNA transcripts provided the template for amplifying TCR beta CDR3 regions. The first-round RT-PCR employed HTBI primers together with the Qiagen OneStep RT-PCR kit. A multiplex PCR was then performed as the second round. TCRdb re-called the multiplex PCR reads with MiXCR, one entry per CDR3 protein. The table has over a million distinct CDR3 sequences, about 35% seen once; the top ten hold around 10%. Study conclusions and caveats: Sensitivity reached over 85% and specificity roughly 81% for a 13-signature model separating ophthalmopathy from stable hyperthyroidism. Predictions made by the model for ophthalmopathy progression reached approximately 70% sensitivity and roughly 75% specificity.

Details on this clonotype: Its specificity is unknown.

Germline loops: CDR1 SGHTA, CDR2 FQGNSA. Trimming took off 5 bases at V and 10 bases at J, with 18 bases between the two ends. There are 15 residues in the CDR3. Patients newly diagnosed with hyperthyroidism, under 2 months' duration, were aged 18 to 65, the study reports. The sequence came from an adult man with Graves' hyperthyroidism. The rearrangement joins TRBV7-2 to TRBJ1-6; D may be TRBD1 (6 bases). The sample consisted of peripheral blood or thyroid tissue (not recorded which). CDR3 loop: CASSARTRGRSPLHF. The CDR3 DNA reads TGTGCCAGCAGCGCCCGGACCAGGGGAAGATCACCCCTCCACTTT.